This record looks at one T cell receptor beta chain sequence and its context. Its target is unknown. The data are from a study of a mutant IDH1 vaccine in newly diagnosed glioma. The overall study: Patients got their first vaccination 4-6 weeks after radiotherapy alone, or with temozolomide cycles.

Deletions cut 2 bases from V and 3 bases from J, with 11 bases between. This CDR3 is 14 amino acids long. CDR1 SGHRS and CDR2 YFSETQ come from the germline V gene. Described time point: week 23, last vaccination. Topical imiquimod accompanied each vaccine dose, which consisted of 300 ug of mutant IDH1 20-mer peptide. Patients carried new grade 3 or 4 IDH1-mutant astrocytomas lacking nuclear ATRX. Only in-frame clones appear in the TCRdb table, and some are missing; sequencing was by immunoSEQ multiplex PCR. This sample has under 45,000 clones; 91% occur once, and the top ten carry 3.5% to 4%. This chain joins TRBV5-1 and TRBJ1-1; D might be TRBD1 (6 bases). This sequence originates from a man aged 45-60 years with glioma. This specimen was PBMCs, taken from a glioma patient whose treatment included an IDH1 peptide vaccine. This chain's CDR3 is CASSLDSGDTEAFF. CDR3 in DNA: TGCGCCAGCAGCTTAGATTCAGGGGACACTGAAGCTTTCTTT.